The rows below give T cell receptor beta chains drawn from one sample of a study of blood T cells in healthy people across ages. One entry per CDR3 protein results from TCRdb running MiXCR on the 5' RACE reads. In the table there are around 1,900,000 distinct CDR3 sequences, about two fifths of which are singletons. The specimen sequenced was blood. Receptors originate from a human donor in good health. The CDR3 runs from the conserved cysteine through the conserved F or W. A D gene is named only where the DNA matches it firmly. Not all rows give a size; the values are once, few, many and, for expanded clones, a class.

cdr3_nt: TGCGCCAGCAGCTTTCAGGGTCGGGTTGGCTACACCTTC; cdr3_aa: CASSFQGRVGYTF; j_call: TRBJ1-2; v_call: TRBV5-1; clone_size: few; d_call: -
cdr3_nt: TGCGCCAGCAACCCGGGACAGGGGGCAATGGGGGGCTATGGCTACACCTTC; cdr3_aa: CASNPGQGAMGGYGYTF; j_call: TRBJ1-2; v_call: TRBV4-1; clone_size: few; d_call: TRBD1
cdr3_nt: TGCAGCGTTGAATCAGGGATGGAGACCCAGTACTTC; cdr3_aa: CSVESGMETQYF; j_call: TRBJ2-5; v_call: TRBV29-1; clone_size: many; d_call: -
cdr3_nt: TGTGCCACCAGGGGAGACCATCACTATGGCTACACCTTC; cdr3_aa: CATRGDHHYGYTF; j_call: TRBJ1-2; v_call: TRBV24-1; clone_size: -; d_call: -
cdr3_nt: TGCAGCGTAGAAGATCCCGGGACTAGCGGAGAGACCCAGTACTTC; cdr3_aa: CSVEDPGTSGETQYF; j_call: TRBJ2-5; v_call: TRBV29-1; clone_size: -; d_call: TRBD2
cdr3_nt: TGCGCCAGCAGCCAAGATTCGGGGCCCCTTGATACGCAGTATTTT; cdr3_aa: CASSQDSGPLDTQYF; j_call: TRBJ2-3; v_call: TRBV4-1; clone_size: few; d_call: -
cdr3_nt: TGTGCCATCAGTGAGGTTTCGTCGGGGGACCTCCAAGAGACCCAGTACTTC; cdr3_aa: CAISEVSSGDLQETQYF; j_call: TRBJ2-5; v_call: TRBV10-3; clone_size: -; d_call: -
cdr3_nt: TGTGCCAGCAGGCCCCGGGGCCGCACGGATACGCAGTATTTT; cdr3_aa: CASRPRGRTDTQYF; j_call: TRBJ2-3; v_call: TRBV6-6; clone_size: -; d_call: -
cdr3_nt: TGCAGTGCTAGATCGGGACTAGCGGGGGGCGGGAATGAGCAGTTCTTC; cdr3_aa: CSARSGLAGGGNEQFF; j_call: TRBJ2-1; v_call: TRBV20-1; clone_size: -; d_call: TRBD2
cdr3_nt: TGTGCCAGCAGCTTAATGGGGCAGGGATTGTACGAGCAGTACTTC; cdr3_aa: CASSLMGQGLYEQYF; j_call: TRBJ2-7; v_call: TRBV7-3; clone_size: few; d_call: -
cdr3_nt: TGCAGTGCTACCTCGGGGAGGGCAGGCGGTGAAGCTTTCTTT; cdr3_aa: CSATSGRAGGEAFF; j_call: TRBJ1-1; v_call: TRBV20-1; clone_size: few; d_call: -
cdr3_nt: TGTGCCAGCCTGGACAGGGGACTCAATGAGCAGTTCTTC; cdr3_aa: CASLDRGLNEQFF; j_call: TRBJ2-1; v_call: TRBV28; clone_size: once; d_call: TRBD1
cdr3_nt: TGTGCCAGCAGCTTAGCGTTGATCAATCAGCCCCAGCATTTT; cdr3_aa: CASSLALINQPQHF; j_call: TRBJ1-5; v_call: TRBV7-2; clone_size: few; d_call: -
cdr3_nt: TGCAGTGCTGGGATCCTGATGAACACTGAAGCTTTCTTT; cdr3_aa: CSAGILMNTEAFF; j_call: TRBJ1-1; v_call: TRBV20-1; clone_size: -; d_call: -
cdr3_nt: TGCAGCGTTGCGTTCGACAGGGATTATGGCTACACCTTC; cdr3_aa: CSVAFDRDYGYTF; j_call: TRBJ1-2; v_call: TRBV29-1; clone_size: -; d_call: TRBD1
cdr3_nt: TGTGCCAACAGCTTAGGACTAGCGGGGGACACAGATACGCAGTATTTT; cdr3_aa: CANSLGLAGDTDTQYF; j_call: TRBJ2-3; v_call: TRBV7-2; clone_size: -; d_call: TRBD2
cdr3_nt: TGTGCCAGCAGCCTAGAGGGACTACTTACAATGAAGCAGTTCTTC; cdr3_aa: CASSLEGLLTMKQFF; j_call: TRBJ2-1; v_call: TRBV7-9; clone_size: -; d_call: TRBD2
cdr3_nt: TGTGCCAGCAGCTTAGCGGGCCACAATGAGCAGTTCTTC; cdr3_aa: CASSLAGHNEQFF; j_call: TRBJ2-1; v_call: TRBV7-2; clone_size: few; d_call: -
cdr3_nt: TGCGCCAGCAGCCAGCGGCAGTATGGCTACACCTTC; cdr3_aa: CASSQRQYGYTF; j_call: TRBJ1-2; v_call: TRBV4-3; clone_size: few; d_call: -
cdr3_nt: TGCAGCGTAGCAGGGAGACAAGGCTATGGCTACACCTTC; cdr3_aa: CSVAGRQGYGYTF; j_call: TRBJ1-2; v_call: TRBV29-1; clone_size: once; d_call: -
cdr3_nt: TGTGCCAGCAGCCCTCTGGGACAGGGCGCAAACTATGGCTACACCTTC; cdr3_aa: CASSPLGQGANYGYTF; j_call: TRBJ1-2; v_call: TRBV12-3/TRBV12-4; clone_size: -; d_call: TRBD1
cdr3_nt: TGCAGCGTTGAAGATTTTGGGGGCAGGACAAAACCTATGGGTAATCAGCCCCAGCATTTT; cdr3_aa: CSVEDFGGRTKPMGNQPQHF; j_call: TRBJ1-5; v_call: TRBV29-1; clone_size: -; d_call: -
cdr3_nt: TGTGCCATCAGTGATCGCCGGACAGGGATAAATGGCTACACCTTC; cdr3_aa: CAISDRRTGINGYTF; j_call: TRBJ1-2; v_call: TRBV10-3; clone_size: -; d_call: TRBD1
cdr3_nt: TGCAGTGCTAGATATACAGTAGGAGGGATGTCTGGCTACACCTTC; cdr3_aa: CSARYTVGGMSGYTF; j_call: TRBJ1-2; v_call: TRBV20-1; clone_size: few; d_call: -
cdr3_nt: TGTGCCATCAGTTCTGGGGGGGGGACCTACGAGCAGTACTTC; cdr3_aa: CAISSGGGTYEQYF; j_call: TRBJ2-7; v_call: TRBV10-3; clone_size: few; d_call: TRBD2
cdr3_nt: TGCGCCAGCAGCATCTTGACAGGAGAGACCCAGTACTTC; cdr3_aa: CASSILTGETQYF; j_call: TRBJ2-5; v_call: TRBV4-3; clone_size: many; d_call: -
cdr3_nt: TGTGCCAGCAGCCCCGGACAGGTAGCTAATGAGCAGTTCTTC; cdr3_aa: CASSPGQVANEQFF; j_call: TRBJ2-1; v_call: TRBV3-1; clone_size: -; d_call: TRBD1
cdr3_nt: TGCAGTGCTAGTACAGGGTACACAGATACGCAGTATTTT; cdr3_aa: CSASTGYTDTQYF; j_call: TRBJ2-3; v_call: TRBV20-1; clone_size: -; d_call: -
cdr3_nt: TGTGTATCAGGGCAGTCCTACGAGCAGTACTTC; cdr3_aa: CVSGQSYEQYF; j_call: TRBJ2-7; v_call: TRBV6-1; clone_size: -; d_call: -
cdr3_nt: TGTGCCATCAGTGAGTCCTGGGACAGGAGCACCTACGAGCAGTTCTTC; cdr3_aa: CAISESWDRSTYEQFF; j_call: TRBJ2-1; v_call: TRBV10-3; clone_size: -; d_call: TRBD1
cdr3_nt: TGTGCCAGCAGTTTGGTTCCTCTCGACGAGCAGTACTTC; cdr3_aa: CASSLVPLDEQYF; j_call: TRBJ2-7; v_call: TRBV12-3/TRBV12-4; clone_size: many; d_call: -
cdr3_nt: TGCACCAGCCGAGTAGAGGGGTCCATAGAGACCCAGTACTTC; cdr3_aa: CTSRVEGSIETQYF; j_call: TRBJ2-5; v_call: TRBV5-1; clone_size: -; d_call: -
cdr3_nt: TGTGCCAGTAGTACACCCAGAGGAGCTTTCTTT; cdr3_aa: CASSTPRGAFF; j_call: TRBJ1-1; v_call: TRBV19; clone_size: -; d_call: -
cdr3_nt: TGTGCCAGCAGCTTAAGGGTATGGACAGGGAGGAACACTGAAGCTTTCTTT; cdr3_aa: CASSLRVWTGRNTEAFF; j_call: TRBJ1-1; v_call: TRBV7-2; clone_size: -; d_call: TRBD1
cdr3_nt: TGCGCCAGCAGCTGGGGGTTGACACGCTATGGCTACACCTTC; cdr3_aa: CASSWGLTRYGYTF; j_call: TRBJ1-2; v_call: TRBV5-1; clone_size: -; d_call: -
cdr3_nt: TGTGCCAGCAGCCTGACTAGCGGGGGATTTGCAGATACGCAGTATTTT; cdr3_aa: CASSLTSGGFADTQYF; j_call: TRBJ2-3; v_call: TRBV4-2; clone_size: few; d_call: TRBD2
cdr3_nt: TGTGCCAGCAGCCGCTCTGGCATTAGCACAGATACGCTGTATTTT; cdr3_aa: CASSRSGISTDTLYF; j_call: TRBJ2-3; v_call: TRBV12-3/TRBV12-4; clone_size: -; d_call: -
cdr3_nt: TGTGCCATCAGTCCGGGACAGGGGCCCTACGAGCAGTACTTC; cdr3_aa: CAISPGQGPYEQYF; j_call: TRBJ2-7; v_call: TRBV10-3; clone_size: many; d_call: TRBD1
cdr3_nt: TGTGCCACCAGTGGGGCCCGACTAGCGGGGGATAGCTCCTACGAGCAGTACTTC; cdr3_aa: CATSGARLAGDSSYEQYF; j_call: TRBJ2-7; v_call: TRBV24-1; clone_size: few; d_call: TRBD2
cdr3_nt: TGCGCCAGCAGCTACTACAGACAGGGGGCTAACTATGGCTACACCTTC; cdr3_aa: CASSYYRQGANYGYTF; j_call: TRBJ1-2; v_call: TRBV5-1; clone_size: -; d_call: TRBD1
cdr3_nt: TGTGCCAGCAGTGTTCGGGTTAGTGGCTACGAGCAGTACTTC; cdr3_aa: CASSVRVSGYEQYF; j_call: TRBJ2-7; v_call: TRBV2; clone_size: few; d_call: -
cdr3_nt: TGTGCCAGCAGCTTATATCCGGGGCGAAATCAGCCCCAGCATTTT; cdr3_aa: CASSLYPGRNQPQHF; j_call: TRBJ1-5; v_call: TRBV11-1; clone_size: -; d_call: -
cdr3_nt: TGTGCCAGCAGTTGGGACAGGGCCCCCAGGGTGGGCGAGCAGTACTTC; cdr3_aa: CASSWDRAPRVGEQYF; j_call: TRBJ2-7; v_call: TRBV27; clone_size: -; d_call: TRBD1
cdr3_nt: TGTGCCAGCAGCAATACAACGGGGGTCGGTAACACCTTC; cdr3_aa: CASSNTTGVGNTF; j_call: TRBJ1-2; v_call: TRBV7-2; clone_size: few; d_call: -
cdr3_nt: TGTGCCAGTAGTAGGTGGGTCAGCACTGAAGCTTTCTTT; cdr3_aa: CASSRWVSTEAFF; j_call: TRBJ1-1; v_call: TRBV19; clone_size: -; d_call: -
cdr3_nt: TGTGCCAGCAGTTACGAACGGGACAGGGACTTCAATCAGCCCCAGCATTTT; cdr3_aa: CASSYERDRDFNQPQHF; j_call: TRBJ1-5; v_call: TRBV6-2/TRBV6-3; clone_size: -; d_call: TRBD1
cdr3_nt: TGTGCCAGCAGCTTAGGGTCCGGGACAGGGGTTGGCTACACCTTC; cdr3_aa: CASSLGSGTGVGYTF; j_call: TRBJ1-2; v_call: TRBV7-9; clone_size: -; d_call: TRBD1
cdr3_nt: TGTGCCAGCAGCTTAGTCGGGGGGATTACTAGCACAGATACGCAGTATTTT; cdr3_aa: CASSLVGGITSTDTQYF; j_call: TRBJ2-3; v_call: TRBV7-2; clone_size: -; d_call: TRBD2
cdr3_nt: TGTGCCAGCAGCGCGAGGACAGCTCCTAGCACAGATACGCAGTATTTT; cdr3_aa: CASSARTAPSTDTQYF; j_call: TRBJ2-3; v_call: TRBV13; clone_size: -; d_call: -
cdr3_nt: TGTGCCACCAGTGGCCCCTCAGGGAGCTCGTACGAGCAGTACTTC; cdr3_aa: CATSGPSGSSYEQYF; j_call: TRBJ2-7; v_call: TRBV24-1; clone_size: few; d_call: -
cdr3_nt: TGCGCCAGCAGCCAAGGTTGGACTAGCGGGGCTCAGTTCTTC; cdr3_aa: CASSQGWTSGAQFF; j_call: TRBJ2-1; v_call: TRBV4-3; clone_size: few; d_call: TRBD2
cdr3_nt: TGTGCCAGCAGCCGAACTTCTAACGAGGGGGCGAATGGCTACACCTTC; cdr3_aa: CASSRTSNEGANGYTF; j_call: TRBJ1-2; v_call: TRBV4-2; clone_size: -; d_call: TRBD1
cdr3_nt: TGTGCCAGCAGCTTAATAGTCGGAAGAGACAATGAGCAGTTCTTC; cdr3_aa: CASSLIVGRDNEQFF; j_call: TRBJ2-1; v_call: TRBV7-3; clone_size: -; d_call: -
cdr3_nt: TGTGCCAGCAGTTTAAGTACAGGGCCGTACAACACCTTC; cdr3_aa: CASSLSTGPYNTF; j_call: TRBJ1-2; v_call: TRBV12-3/TRBV12-4; clone_size: -; d_call: -
cdr3_nt: TGTGCCAGCAGCCAATCGACAGGGGGTCATGGCTACACCTTC; cdr3_aa: CASSQSTGGHGYTF; j_call: TRBJ1-2; v_call: TRBV4-2; clone_size: few; d_call: TRBD1
cdr3_nt: TGTGCCAGCTCACCACCTTTTCGGGACGATGGCTACACCTTC; cdr3_aa: CASSPPFRDDGYTF; j_call: TRBJ1-2; v_call: TRBV18; clone_size: -; d_call: -
cdr3_nt: TGCAGCGTTGTAACCGGGGGGGGCCGCGAGCAGTACTTC; cdr3_aa: CSVVTGGGREQYF; j_call: TRBJ2-7; v_call: TRBV29-1; clone_size: few; d_call: TRBD2
cdr3_nt: TGTGCCAGCAGTTTGTCGGACAGGGCCCAGCCCCAGCATTTT; cdr3_aa: CASSLSDRAQPQHF; j_call: TRBJ1-5; v_call: TRBV28; clone_size: -; d_call: TRBD1
cdr3_nt: TGCAGTGCTAGAGTTAAGGACTACCTCGCCCAAGAGACCCAGTACTTC; cdr3_aa: CSARVKDYLAQETQYF; j_call: TRBJ2-5; v_call: TRBV20-1; clone_size: few; d_call: -
cdr3_nt: TGTGCCAGCAGTCCGGGACAGGGAGAGAATGAGCAGTTCTTC; cdr3_aa: CASSPGQGENEQFF; j_call: TRBJ2-1; v_call: TRBV6-6; clone_size: many; d_call: TRBD1